The rows below give T cell receptor beta chains drawn from one sample of a study of PD-1 blockade in classical Hodgkin lymphoma. The data were produced by immunoSEQ multiplex PCR, yet TCRdb's version contains in-frame clones alone and is incomplete. The table has some 32,000 clones, approximately 80% seen once. Sample: peripheral blood mononuclear cells (PBMCs), taken at baseline. Receptor source: a human donor with classical Hodgkin lymphoma. CDR3s include the opening cysteine and the closing phenylalanine or tryptophan. The order of the fields is CDR3 length, V gene, J gene, D gene, clone size, CDR3 protein, CDR3 DNA. D genes are given only for firm matches. The size of a clone is reported for some rows only, either as once, few or many, or as a class for expanded clones.

>14|TRBV19|TRBJ1-1|TRBD1|NA
CASSSGQGGTEAFF
TGTGCCAGTAGTTCCGGACAGGGAGGCACTGAAGCTTTCTTT
>12|TRBV6-5|TRBJ1-5|TRBD1|NA
CASRDRDQPQHF
TGTGCCAGCAGGGACAGGGATCAGCCCCAGCATTTT
>12|TRBV5-1|TRBJ1-2|NA|NA
CASSLGGVGYTF
TGCGCCAGCAGCTTGGGAGGGGTTGGCTACACCTTC
>16|TRBV4-1|TRBJ2-2|NA|NA
CASSQEDGRDTGELFF
TGCGCCAGCAGCCAAGAAGACGGACGGGACACCGGGGAGCTGTTTTTT
>16|TRBV18|TRBJ1-1|NA|NA
CASSPPSQRTNTEAFF
TGTGCCAGCTCACCACCAAGTCAACGGACGAACACTGAAGCTTTCTTT
>11|TRBV6-6|TRBJ2-7|NA|medium-sized
CASSSNYEQYF
TGTGCCAGCAGTTCTAACTACGAGCAGTACTTC
>14|TRBV6-5|TRBJ1-3|NA|NA
CASSYHRAGNTIYF
TGTGCCAGCAGTTACCACAGGGCTGGAAACACCATATATTTT
>15|TRBV7-2|TRBJ1-1|TRBD1|NA
CASSFGGAGGTEAFF
TGTGCCAGCAGCTTTGGAGGAGCAGGGGGCACTGAAGCTTTCTTT
>13|TRBV10-3|TRBJ2-1|NA|NA
CAISAIGYNEQFF
TGTGCCATCAGTGCAATAGGTTACAATGAGCAGTTCTTC
>13|TRBV2|TRBJ1-1|NA|NA
CASSGLLGTEAFF
TGTGCCAGCAGTGGCCTGTTAGGGACTGAAGCTTTCTTT
>17|TRBV5-1|TRBJ2-5|TRBD2|NA
CASSPLGASGGAKTQYF
TGCGCCAGCAGCCCCCTGGGCGCCAGCGGGGGGGCGAAGACCCAGTACTTC
>13|TRBV11-3|TRBJ2-1|TRBD2|NA
CASSSGGYNEQFF
TGTGCCAGCAGCTCCGGGGGGTACAATGAGCAGTTCTTC
>16|TRBV30|TRBJ2-7|NA|NA
CAWSDKGIHKSYEQYF
TGTGCCTGGAGTGACAAAGGGATTCACAAAAGCTACGAGCAGTACTTC
>15|TRBV6-5|TRBJ1-6|NA|few
CASSYSGQSNSPLHF
TGTGCCAGCAGTTACTCCGGACAGAGTAATTCACCCCTCCACTTT
>14|TRBV7-9|TRBJ2-5|TRBD1|NA
CASSVDRGQEPQYF
TGTGCCAGCAGCGTTGACAGGGGCCAAGAGCCCCAGTACTTC
>14|TRBV6-1|TRBJ2-7|TRBD2|NA
CASLASSGAYEQYF
TGTGCCAGCCTCGCTAGTAGCGGGGCCTACGAGCAGTACTTC
>13|TRBV19|TRBJ2-5|NA|NA
CATSGLAQETQYF
TGTGCCACCAGTGGGCTAGCCCAAGAGACCCAGTACTTC
>12|TRBV11-3|TRBJ2-7|NA|NA
CASSLGSYEQYF
TGTGCCAGCAGCTTAGGATCCTACGAGCAGTACTTC
>16|TRBV4-3|TRBJ1-3|NA|NA
CASSQVVTASGNTIYF
TGCGCCAGCAGCCAAGTAGTGACAGCCTCTGGAAACACCATATATTTT
>15|TRBV5-4|TRBJ1-1|TRBD1|NA
CASSSSQQGTTEAFF
TGTGCCAGCAGCTCCAGTCAACAGGGGACCACTGAAGCTTTCTTT
>15|TRBV5-8|TRBJ2-7|TRBD2|NA
CASSPRGSGAYEQYF
TGTGCCAGCAGTCCACGGGGTAGCGGGGCCTACGAGCAGTACTTC
>15|TRBV5-5|TRBJ2-5|TRBD1|NA
CASSGPGQGLETQYF
TGTGCCAGCAGCGGACCGGGACAGGGATTGGAGACCCAGTACTTC
>16|TRBV4-2|TRBJ2-7|NA|NA
CASSQLGAAQGYEQYF
TGTGCCAGCAGCCAATTGGGAGCGGCCCAGGGCTACGAGCAGTACTTC
>14|TRBV7-9|TRBJ2-1|NA|NA
CASSLSSSYNEQFF
TGTGCCAGCAGCTTATCGAGCTCCTACAATGAGCAGTTCTTC
>17|TRBV28|TRBJ1-6|TRBD1|NA
CASSWGDRGAYNSPLHF
TGTGCCAGCAGTTGGGGGGACAGGGGAGCCTATAATTCACCCCTCCACTTT
>14|TRBV7-7|TRBJ1-6|NA|few
CASSLTGSSSPLHF
TGTGCTAGCAGCTTGACAGGTTCGAGTTCACCCCTCCACTTT
>15|TRBV7-2|TRBJ1-1|NA|NA
CASSLAARLNTEAFF
TGTGCCAGCAGCTTAGCGGCCAGATTGAACACTGAAGCTTTCTTT
>15|TRBV19|TRBJ1-3|NA|once
CASSGYGSSGNTIYF
TGTGCCAGTTCTGGGTACGGCAGCTCTGGAAACACCATATATTTT
>14|TRBV10-1|TRBJ2-3|TRBD1|NA
CASRGDRSTDTQYF
TGCGCCAGCAGAGGGGACAGAAGCACAGATACGCAGTATTTT
>14|TRBV7-6|TRBJ1-1|NA|once
CASSLVEGGTEAFF
TGTGCCAGCAGCTTAGTTGAGGGAGGCACTGAAGCTTTCTTT
>14|TRBV5-1|TRBJ2-5|TRBD1|NA
CASGTGRDQETQYF
TGCGCCAGCGGGACAGGGAGGGACCAAGAGACCCAGTACTTC
>16|TRBV6-6|TRBJ1-6|NA|NA
CASTSLGGPYNSPLHF
TGTGCCAGCACCTCTCTTGGGGGGCCCTATAATTCACCCCTCCACTTT
>13|TRBV5-4|TRBJ1-2|TRBD1|once
CASSWDRDYGYTF
TGTGCCAGCAGCTGGGACAGGGACTATGGCTACACCTTC
>14|TRBV7-2|TRBJ2-7|NA|NA
CASSLAGGGYEQYF
TGTGCCAGCAGCTTAGCGGGGGGTGGTTACGAGCAGTACTTC
>17|TRBV7-2|TRBJ2-1|TRBD2|NA
CASSLARAGGPYNEQFF
TGTGCCAGCAGCTTAGCGCGGGCGGGGGGGCCCTACAATGAGCAGTTCTTC
>18|TRBV5-1|TRBJ2-3|TRBD2|NA
CASSLGLRLAEGTDTQYF
TGCGCCAGCAGCTTGGGGCTGCGACTAGCGGAAGGCACAGATACGCAGTATTTT
>15|TRBV7-2|TRBJ1-5|NA|few
CASSLGYWGEQPQHF
TGTGCCAGCAGCTTGGGGTACTGGGGGGAACAGCCCCAGCATTTT
>13|TRBV7-7|TRBJ2-3|NA|NA
CASSLAAADTQYF
TGTGCTAGCAGCTTAGCGGCTGCGGATACGCAGTATTTT
>15|TRBV7-2|TRBJ2-1|TRBD2|NA
CASSPSAGVYNEQFF
TGTGCCAGCAGCCCCTCAGCGGGGGTTTACAATGAGCAGTTCTTC
>11|TRBV6-6|TRBJ2-3|NA|NA
CASSYQGSQYF
TGTGCCAGCAGTTACCAGGGGTCGCAGTATTTT
>12|TRBV29-1|TRBJ1-1|NA|NA
CSVEFSTAHAFF
TGCAGCGTTGAATTCTCGACGGCCCACGCTTTCTTT
>13|TRBV6-6|TRBJ1-2|NA|NA
CASSRTELYGYTF
TGTGCCAGCAGCCGGACGGAATTATATGGCTACACCTTC
>12|TRBV7-2|TRBJ1-3|NA|NA
CASSFFGNTIYF
TGTGCCAGCAGCTTCTTCGGAAACACCATATATTTT
>15|TRBV4-3|TRBJ2-5|NA|once
CASSQELGYQETQYF
TGCGCCAGCAGCCAAGAATTGGGGTACCAAGAGACCCAGTACTTC
>14|TRBV11-2|TRBJ2-7|NA|few
CASSSGDRSYEQYF
TGTGCCAGCAGCTCGGGTGACAGGTCCTACGAGCAGTACTTC
>11|TRBV6-1|TRBJ2-7|NA|NA
CASSSNYEQYF
TGTGCCAGCAGTTCTAACTACGAGCAGTACTTC
>12|TRBV11-3|TRBJ1-1|NA|NA
CASSLAGTEAFF
TGTGCCAGCAGCTTAGCCGGCACTGAAGCTTTCTTT
>13|TRBV5-4|TRBJ2-7|NA|NA
CASSLGGNYEQYF
TGTGCCAGCAGCTTGGGGGGAAACTACGAGCAGTACTTC
>15|TRBV18|TRBJ1-5|NA|few
CASSKGTASNQPQHF
TGTGCCAGCTCAAAGGGGACGGCGAGCAATCAGCCCCAGCATTTT
>11|TRBV20-1|TRBJ2-5|NA|NA
CSAQEQETQYF
TGCAGTGCTCAGGAACAAGAGACCCAGTACTTC
>15|TRBV9|TRBJ1-5|TRBD1|NA
CASSVGTGGLQPQHF
TGTGCCAGCAGCGTAGGGACAGGGGGCCTTCAGCCCCAGCATTTT
>13|TRBV21-1|TRBJ1-2|NA|NA
CASSTPGNYGYTF
TGTGCCAGCAGCACCCCAGGGAACTATGGCTACACCTTC
>15|TRBV4-2|TRBJ1-1|NA|NA
CASSQEGRGGTEAFF
TGTGCCAGCAGCCAAGAGGGCAGGGGAGGAACTGAAGCTTTCTTT
>15|TRBV6-5|TRBJ1-6|NA|NA
CASSLTITHNSPLHF
TGTGCCAGCAGCCTTACTATCACCCATAATTCACCCCTCCACTTT
>13|TRBV7-9|TRBJ2-7|NA|NA
CASSFRGTGEQYF
TGTGCCAGCAGCTTCCGCGGGACGGGTGAGCAGTACTTC
>14|TRBV7-9|TRBJ2-7|TRBD1|NA
CASSNTDRGYEQYF
TGTGCCAGCAGCAATACCGACAGGGGGTACGAGCAGTACTTC
>15|TRBV6-4|TRBJ2-3|NA|NA
CASSDGEQGADTQYF
TGTGCCAGCAGTGACGGAGAACAGGGTGCAGATACGCAGTATTTT
>13|TRBV18|TRBJ1-2|NA|NA
CASSPGEAYGYTF
TGTGCCAGCTCACCCGGGGAGGCCTATGGCTACACCTTC